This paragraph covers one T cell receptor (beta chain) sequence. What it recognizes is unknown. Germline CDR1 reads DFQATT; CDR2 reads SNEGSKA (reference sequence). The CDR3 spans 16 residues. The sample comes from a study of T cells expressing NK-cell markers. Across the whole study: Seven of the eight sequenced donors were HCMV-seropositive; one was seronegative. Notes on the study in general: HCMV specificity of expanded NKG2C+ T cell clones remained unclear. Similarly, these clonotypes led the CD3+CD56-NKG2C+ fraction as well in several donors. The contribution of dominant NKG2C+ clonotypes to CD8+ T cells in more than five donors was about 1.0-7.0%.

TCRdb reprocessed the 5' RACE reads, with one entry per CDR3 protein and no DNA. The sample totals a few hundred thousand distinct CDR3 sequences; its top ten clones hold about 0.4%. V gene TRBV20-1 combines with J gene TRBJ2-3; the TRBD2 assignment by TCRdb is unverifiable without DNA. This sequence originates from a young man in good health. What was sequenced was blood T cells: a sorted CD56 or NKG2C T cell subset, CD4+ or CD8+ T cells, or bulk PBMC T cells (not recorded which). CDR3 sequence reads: CSASVLAGRSTDTQYF.